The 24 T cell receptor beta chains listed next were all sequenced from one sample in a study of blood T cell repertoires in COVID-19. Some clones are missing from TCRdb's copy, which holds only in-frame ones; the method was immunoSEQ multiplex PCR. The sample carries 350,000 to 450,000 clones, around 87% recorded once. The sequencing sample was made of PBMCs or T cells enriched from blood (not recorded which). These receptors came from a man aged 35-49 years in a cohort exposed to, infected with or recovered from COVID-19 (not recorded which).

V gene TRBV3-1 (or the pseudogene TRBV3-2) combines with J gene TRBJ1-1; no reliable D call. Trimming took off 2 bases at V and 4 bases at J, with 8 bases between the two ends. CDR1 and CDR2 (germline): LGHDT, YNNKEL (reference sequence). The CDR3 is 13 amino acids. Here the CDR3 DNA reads TGTGCCAGCAGCCAAAGAGTGCCCACTGAAGCTTTCTTT. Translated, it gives CASSQRVPTEAFF.

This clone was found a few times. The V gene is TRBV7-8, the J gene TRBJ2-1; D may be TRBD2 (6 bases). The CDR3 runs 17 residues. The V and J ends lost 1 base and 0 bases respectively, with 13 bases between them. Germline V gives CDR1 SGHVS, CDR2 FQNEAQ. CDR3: CASSLGGAGSSYNEQFF. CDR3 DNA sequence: TGTGCCAGCAGCTTAGGGGGAGCGGGCAGCTCCTACAATGAGCAGTTCTTC.

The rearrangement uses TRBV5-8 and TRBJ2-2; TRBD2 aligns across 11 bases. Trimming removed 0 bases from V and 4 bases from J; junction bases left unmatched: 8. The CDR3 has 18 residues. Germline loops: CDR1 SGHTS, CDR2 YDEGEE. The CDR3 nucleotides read TGTGCCAGCAGCTTGGCCATCACTAGCGGGAGAAGCACCGGGGAGCTGTTTTTT. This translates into CASSLAITSGRSTGELFF.

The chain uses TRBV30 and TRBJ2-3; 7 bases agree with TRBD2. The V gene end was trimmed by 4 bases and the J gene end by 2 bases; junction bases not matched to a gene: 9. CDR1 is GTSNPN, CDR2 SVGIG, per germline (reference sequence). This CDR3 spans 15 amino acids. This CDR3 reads CAWTSSGRNTDTQYF. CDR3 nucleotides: TGTGCCTGGACGTCGTCCGGGAGGAACACAGATACGCAGTATTTT.

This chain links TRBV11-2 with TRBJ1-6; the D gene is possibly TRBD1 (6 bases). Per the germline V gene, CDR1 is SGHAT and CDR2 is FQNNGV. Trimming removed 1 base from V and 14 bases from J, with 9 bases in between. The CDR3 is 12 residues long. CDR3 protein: CASSLVDRSLHF. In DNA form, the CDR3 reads TGTGCCAGCAGCTTAGTTGACAGGTCCCTCCACTTT.

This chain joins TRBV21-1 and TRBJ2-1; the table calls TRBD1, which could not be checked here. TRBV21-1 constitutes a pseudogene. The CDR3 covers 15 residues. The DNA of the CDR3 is TGTGCCAGCAGCAGTAGGCACAGGACCTACAATGAGCAGTTCTTC. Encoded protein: CASSSRHRTYNEQFF.

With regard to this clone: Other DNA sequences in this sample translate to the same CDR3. This CDR3 reads CASSVGGREETQYF. CDR3 DNA sequence: TGTGCCAGCAGCGTAGGAGGCAGGGAAGAGACCCAGTACTTC. This sequence joins TRBV9 and TRBJ2-5; possibly TRBD1 for D (5 bases). V lost 0 bases and J 3 bases, leaving 9 bases between the germline ends. The CDR3 has 14 residues. CDR1 and CDR2 from the germline V gene are SGDLS and YYNGEE.

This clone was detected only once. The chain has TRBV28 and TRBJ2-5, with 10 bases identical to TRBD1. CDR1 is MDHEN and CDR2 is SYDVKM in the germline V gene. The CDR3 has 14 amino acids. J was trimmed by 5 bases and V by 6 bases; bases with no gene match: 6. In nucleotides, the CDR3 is TGTGCCAGCAGGTCCGGGACAGGGGTGGAGACCCAGTACTTC. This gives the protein CASRSGTGVETQYF.

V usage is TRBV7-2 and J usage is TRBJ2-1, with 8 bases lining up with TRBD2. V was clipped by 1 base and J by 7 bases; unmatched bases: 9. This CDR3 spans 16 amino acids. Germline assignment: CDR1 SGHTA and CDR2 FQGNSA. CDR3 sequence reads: CASSLGAGGRRNEQFF. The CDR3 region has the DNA TGTGCCAGCAGCTTAGGGGCGGGAGGAAGGAGGAATGAGCAGTTCTTC.

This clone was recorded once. CDR3 nucleotide sequence: TGTGCCAGCTCACCACAAGACGGGGGAAATTCACCCCTCCACTTT. It specifies CASSPQDGGNSPLHF. The J gene is TRBJ1-6, the V gene TRBV18, with D perhaps matching TRBD1 (5 bases). CDR3 length: 15 residues. CDR1 and CDR2 (germline): KGHSH, LQKENI. V was clipped by 1 base and J by 7 bases, with 11 bases between them.

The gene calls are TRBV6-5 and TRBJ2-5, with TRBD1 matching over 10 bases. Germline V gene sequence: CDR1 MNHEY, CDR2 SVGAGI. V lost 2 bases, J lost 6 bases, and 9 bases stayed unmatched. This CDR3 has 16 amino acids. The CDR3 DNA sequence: TGTGCCAGCAGTTACCTGGCCGGGACAGGGGACAAGACCCAGTACTTC. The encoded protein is CASSYLAGTGDKTQYF.

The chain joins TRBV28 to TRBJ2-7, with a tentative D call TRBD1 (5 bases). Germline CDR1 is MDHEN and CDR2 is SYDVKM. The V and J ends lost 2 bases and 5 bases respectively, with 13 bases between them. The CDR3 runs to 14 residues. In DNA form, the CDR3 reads TGTGCCAGCAGTTTAAGGGGTGTAAGGGACGAGCAGTACTTC. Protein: CASSLRGVRDEQYF.

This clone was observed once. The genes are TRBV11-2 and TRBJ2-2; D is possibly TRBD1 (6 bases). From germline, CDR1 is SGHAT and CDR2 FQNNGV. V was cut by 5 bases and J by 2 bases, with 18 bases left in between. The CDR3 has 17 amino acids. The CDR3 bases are TGTGCCAGCAGCCTAAGACCAGGACAGACAAACACCGGGGAGCTGTTTTTT. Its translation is CASSLRPGQTNTGELFF.

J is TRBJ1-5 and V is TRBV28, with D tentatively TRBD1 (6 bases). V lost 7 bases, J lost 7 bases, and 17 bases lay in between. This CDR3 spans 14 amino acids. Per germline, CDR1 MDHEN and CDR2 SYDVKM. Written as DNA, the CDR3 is TGTGCCAGCAATCGGGGGGCCCTTTCCCAGCCCCAGCATTTT. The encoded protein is CASNRGALSQPQHF.

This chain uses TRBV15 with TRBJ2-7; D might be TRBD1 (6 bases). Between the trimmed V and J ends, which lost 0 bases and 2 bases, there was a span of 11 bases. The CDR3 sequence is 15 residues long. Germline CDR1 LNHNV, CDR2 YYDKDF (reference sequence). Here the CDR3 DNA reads TGTGCCACCAGCAGAGATAGCACAGGGACCTACGAGCAGTACTTC. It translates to CATSRDSTGTYEQYF.

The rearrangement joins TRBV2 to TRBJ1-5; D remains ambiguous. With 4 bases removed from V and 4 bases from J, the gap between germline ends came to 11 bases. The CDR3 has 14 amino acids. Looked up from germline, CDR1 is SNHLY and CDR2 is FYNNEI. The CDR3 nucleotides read TGTGCCAGCAGTGCTGGGCAGTGGAATCAGCCCCAGCATTTT. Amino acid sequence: CASSAGQWNQPQHF.

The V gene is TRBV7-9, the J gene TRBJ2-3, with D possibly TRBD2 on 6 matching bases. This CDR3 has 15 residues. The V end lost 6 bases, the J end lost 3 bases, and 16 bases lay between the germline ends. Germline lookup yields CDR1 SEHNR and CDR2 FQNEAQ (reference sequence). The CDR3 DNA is TGTGCCAGCAGGAAAAGGATGAGCGGGACAGATACGCAGTATTTT. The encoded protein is CASRKRMSGTDTQYF.

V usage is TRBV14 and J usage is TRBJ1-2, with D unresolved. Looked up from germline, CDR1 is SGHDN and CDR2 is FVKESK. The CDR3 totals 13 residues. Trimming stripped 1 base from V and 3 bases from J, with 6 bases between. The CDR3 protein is CASSQGQYYGYTF. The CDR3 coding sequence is TGTGCCAGCAGCCAAGGGCAATACTATGGCTACACCTTC.

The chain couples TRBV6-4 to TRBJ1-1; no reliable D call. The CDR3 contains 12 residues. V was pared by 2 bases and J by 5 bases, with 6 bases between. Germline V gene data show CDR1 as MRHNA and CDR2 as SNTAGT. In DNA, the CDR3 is TGTGCCAGCAGTGACGGAGGTACTGAAGCTTTCTTT. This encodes CASSDGGTEAFF.

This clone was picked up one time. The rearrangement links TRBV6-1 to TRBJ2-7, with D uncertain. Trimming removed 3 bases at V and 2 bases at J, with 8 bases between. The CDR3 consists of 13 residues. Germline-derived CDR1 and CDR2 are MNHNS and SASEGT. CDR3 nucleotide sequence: TGTGCCAGCAGTGACGCGGCCCCCTACGAGCAGTACTTC. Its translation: CASSDAAPYEQYF.

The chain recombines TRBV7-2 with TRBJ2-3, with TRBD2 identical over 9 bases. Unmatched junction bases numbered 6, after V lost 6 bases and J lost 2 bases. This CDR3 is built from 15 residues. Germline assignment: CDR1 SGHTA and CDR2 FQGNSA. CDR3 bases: TGTGCCAGCAGGACTAGCGGACCTTACACAGATACGCAGTATTTT. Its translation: CASRTSGPYTDTQYF.

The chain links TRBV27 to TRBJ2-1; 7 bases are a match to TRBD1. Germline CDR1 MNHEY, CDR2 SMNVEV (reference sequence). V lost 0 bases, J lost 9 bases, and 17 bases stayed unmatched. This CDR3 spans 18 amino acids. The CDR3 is CASSLSILGDRDPSEQFF. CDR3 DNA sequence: TGTGCCAGCAGTTTATCGATTCTAGGGGACAGAGACCCTAGTGAGCAGTTCTTC.

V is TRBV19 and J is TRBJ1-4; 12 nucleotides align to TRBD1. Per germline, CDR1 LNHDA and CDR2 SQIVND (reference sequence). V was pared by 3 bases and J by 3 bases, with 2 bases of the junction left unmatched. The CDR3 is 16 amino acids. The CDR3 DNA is TGTGCCAGTAGTATCGGGACAGGGGGCCCTAATGAAAAACTGTTTTTT. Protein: CASSIGTGGPNEKLFF.

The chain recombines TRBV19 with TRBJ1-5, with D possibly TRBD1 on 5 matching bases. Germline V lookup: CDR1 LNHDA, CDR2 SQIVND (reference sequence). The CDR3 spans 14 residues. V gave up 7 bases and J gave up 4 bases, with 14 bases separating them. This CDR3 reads CASTSNGANQPQHF. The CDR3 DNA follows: TGTGCCAGTACCTCGAATGGGGCTAATCAGCCCCAGCATTTT. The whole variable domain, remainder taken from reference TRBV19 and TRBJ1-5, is DGGITQSPKYLFRKEGQNVTLSCEQNLNHDAMYWYRQDPGQGLRLIYYSQIVNDFQKGDIAEGYSVSREKKESFPLTVTSAQKNPTAFYLCASTSNGANQPQHFGDGTRLSIL.